The rows below give T cell receptor beta chains drawn from one sample of a study of early T cells in non-severe SARS-CoV-2 infection. TCRdb re-called the 5' RACE reads with MiXCR, one entry per CDR3 protein. The sample records tens of thousands of distinct CDR3 sequences, roughly 7% being singletons. The specimen was whole blood. These receptors were taken from an adult who was a healthcare worker with PCR-confirmed SARS-CoV-2 infection or an uninfected control (not recorded which). Both conserved end residues are part of each CDR3. The D gene is left open where the match is weak. Size is stated for part of the rows, as once, few or many counts, or as a class when the clone is expanded.

d_gene	v_gene	j_gene	abundance	CDR3nt	CDR3aa
.	TRBV28	TRBJ1-5	many	TGTGCCAGCAGTTCGACCGACAGGTACCAGCCCCAGCATTTT	CASSSTDRYQPQHF
TRBD1	TRBV29-1	TRBJ2-7	many	TGCAGCGTTGAGGGACAGGGCACCTACGAGCAGTACTTC	CSVEGQGTYEQYF
.	TRBV30	TRBJ1-1	few	TGTGCCTGGAGTACCGGGTATGAAGCTTTCTTT	CAWSTGYEAFF
TRBD1	TRBV3-1	TRBJ1-6	many	TGTGCCAGCAGCCAAGGGGACAGGTCACTTTACCCCCTCCACTTT	CASSQGDRSLYPLHF
.	TRBV30	TRBJ1-1	many	TGTGCCTGGAGTGTACTAGAGGGATACATGAACACTGAAGCTTTCTTT	CAWSVLEGYMNTEAFF
TRBD1	TRBV5-6	TRBJ1-1	.	TGTGCCAGCAGACCCACAGGGGGCCTAGCTTTCTTT	CASRPTGGLAFF
.	TRBV7-2	TRBJ2-3	many	TGTGCCAGCAGCTCGTACCGGACTGGTAACACAGATACGCAGTATTTT	CASSSYRTGNTDTQYF
TRBD2	TRBV10-2	TRBJ2-1	many	TGCGCCAGCAGTGAGTCGCGGGGGATCAATGAGCAGTTCTTC	CASSESRGINEQFF
TRBD2	TRBV11-2	TRBJ2-7	many	TGTGCCAGCAGCTTAGCGGGGACTAGCGACTACGAGCAGTACTTC	CASSLAGTSDYEQYF
.	TRBV29-1	TRBJ1-4	many	TGCAGCGCGGGGGAGCTTAATGAAAAACTGTTTTTT	CSAGELNEKLFF
.	TRBV20-1	TRBJ1-5	.	TGCAGTGCTAGGGGAGGTTATAGCAATCAGCCCCAGCATTTT	CSARGGYSNQPQHF
.	TRBV5-1	TRBJ1-1	many	TGCGCCAGCAGCGCGAACGCTGAAGCTTTCTTT	CASSANAEAFF
.	TRBV6-6	TRBJ2-1	many	TGTGCCAGCAGTTATATTTTGGGAAATGAGCAGTTCTTC	CASSYILGNEQFF
TRBD1	TRBV7-2	TRBJ2-7	.	TGTGCCAGCAACCTTCGACAGGGCGGGTACGAGCAGTACTTC	CASNLRQGGYEQYF
.	TRBV20-1	TRBJ1-1	many	TGCAGTGCTAGTGGGGGATCCATCACGAACACTGAAGCTTTCTTT	CSASGGSITNTEAFF
.	TRBV12-3/TRBV12-4	TRBJ2-1	many	TGTGCCAGCAGTTTGGTGGAGAATGAGCAGTTCTTC	CASSLVENEQFF
TRBD2	TRBV20-1	TRBJ2-7	many	TGCAGTGCTAGGGGCTCAACTAGCGGTAACCTCGAGCAGTACTTC	CSARGSTSGNLEQYF
TRBD1	TRBV5-4	TRBJ1-6	many	TGTGCCAGCAGCTCCGGGACAGAAGTCTCACCCCTCCACTTT	CASSSGTEVSPLHF
.	TRBV5-1	TRBJ2-7	many	TGCGCCAGCAGCTTGGTCGCGAGTGAGCAGTACTTC	CASSLVASEQYF
.	TRBV6-6	TRBJ2-7	few	TGTGCCAGCAGTTACTCTAGCGGCGTAAGCTCCTACGAGCAGTACTTC	CASSYSSGVSSYEQYF
.	TRBV5-6	TRBJ1-1	many	TGTGCCAGCAATTGGGGGGATGAAGCTTTCTTT	CASNWGDEAFF
TRBD1	TRBV19	TRBJ2-1	many	TGTGCCAGTAGTATAGGGACAGGATACAATGAGCAGTTCTTC	CASSIGTGYNEQFF
.	TRBV6-6	TRBJ2-5	many	TGTGCCAGCAGTTACTCATCGGTGGGGGGAGAGACCCAGTACTTC	CASSYSSVGGETQYF
.	TRBV12-3/TRBV12-4	TRBJ1-1	many	TGTGCCAGCAGTTCCGGCCCGAACACTGAAGCTTTCTTT	CASSSGPNTEAFF
.	TRBV20-1	TRBJ1-1	many	TGCAGTGCTGCCCGTGGACCCCGCACTGAAGCTTTCTTT	CSAARGPRTEAFF
TRBD1	TRBV7-6	TRBJ2-7	once	TGTGCCAGCAGCTTACGCACGGGACAGGCCTACGAGCAGTACTTC	CASSLRTGQAYEQYF
.	TRBV20-1	TRBJ1-2	many	TGCAGTGCTGACAAAATTTCTAACTATGGCTACACCTTC	CSADKISNYGYTF
TRBD2	TRBV29-1	TRBJ2-1	many	TGCAGCGTTGGAGCGGGGGGCTTCTACAATGAGCAGTTCTTC	CSVGAGGFYNEQFF
.	TRBV7-2	TRBJ2-6	many	TGTGCCAGCAGGCCGACTGGGTCTGGGGCCAACGTCCTGACTTTC	CASRPTGSGANVLTF
.	TRBV12-3/TRBV12-4	TRBJ2-2	many	TGTGCCAGCGTGATTGGCAGGAATGGGGAGCTGTTTTTT	CASVIGRNGELFF
.	TRBV7-9	TRBJ1-1	many	TGTGCCTGTCACCGGGGGATGAACACTGAAGCTTTCTTT	CACHRGMNTEAFF
.	TRBV7-2	TRBJ1-5	medium-sized	TGTGCCAGCAGCTTGCACCCGAAAGCCCAGCCCCAGCATTTT	CASSLHPKAQPQHF
.	TRBV5-1	TRBJ2-3	.	TGCGCCAGCAGCTTGCTCAGCCACAGCACAGATACGCAGTATTTT	CASSLLSHSTDTQYF
TRBD2	TRBV7-8	TRBJ2-2	many	TGTGCCAGCAGCCCCCGATGGGGGGGGAACACCGGGGAGCTGTTTTTT	CASSPRWGGNTGELFF
.	TRBV5-5	TRBJ2-3	few	TGTGCCAGCAGCTTGTACACCACAGATACGCAGTATTTT	CASSLYTTDTQYF
.	TRBV9	TRBJ2-1	few	TGTGCCAGCAGCGGGGCCTATGAGCAGTTCTTC	CASSGAYEQFF
TRBD2	TRBV7-6	TRBJ2-1	few	TGTGCCAGCAGTCCGACTAGCGGGAGCTCCTACAATGAGCAGTTCTTC	CASSPTSGSSYNEQFF
TRBD1	TRBV20-1	TRBJ1-5	many	TGCAGTGCCGCGAGGACAGGAGTATATAGCAATCAGCCCCAGCATTTT	CSAARTGVYSNQPQHF
TRBD1	TRBV2	TRBJ1-2	many	TGTGCCAGCAGCACTACCCAGGGACAGTCCTATGGCTACACCTTC	CASSTTQGQSYGYTF
TRBD2	TRBV6-2/TRBV6-3	TRBJ2-3	few	TGTGCCAGCAGTTACCCCCCGATGGCTAGCGGAGGGGATACGCAGTATTTT	CASSYPPMASGGDTQYF
.	TRBV2	TRBJ1-1	many	TGTGCCAGCAGTGAGGGGGGCCCCGTTAACACTGAAGCTTTCTTT	CASSEGGPVNTEAFF
.	TRBV29-1	TRBJ1-1	.	TGCAGCGTTGGGGAGGGGTTGTGGACTGAAGCTTTCTTT	CSVGEGLWTEAFF
.	TRBV5-4	TRBJ2-3	.	TGTGCCAGCAGCTTCGCAGATACGCAGTATTTT	CASSFADTQYF
.	TRBV7-6	TRBJ1-4	many	TGTGCCAGCAGCCCAGCTCCAAACAGGGATGAAAAACTGTTTTTT	CASSPAPNRDEKLFF
TRBD2	TRBV24-1	TRBJ2-1	many	TGTGCCACCAGTGATCTCTCTAGCGGGGCAGCCAATGAGCAGTTCTTC	CATSDLSSGAANEQFF
.	TRBV18	TRBJ2-7	.	TGTGCCAGCTCACCAGTAGGGTCGGACGAGCAGTACTTC	CASSPVGSDEQYF
.	TRBV18	TRBJ1-3	many	TGTGCCAGCTCACCGTCGGCAGGGGACGGAAACACCATATATTTT	CASSPSAGDGNTIYF
.	TRBV27	TRBJ2-1	many	TGTGCCAGCAGTTTATCACACAGGGACAATGAGCAGTTCTTC	CASSLSHRDNEQFF
.	TRBV21-1	TRBJ2-1	many	TGTGCCAGCAGCAAGAGCGGGCTCCCGGCCCACAATGAGCAGTTCTTC	CASSKSGLPAHNEQFF
.	TRBV28	TRBJ2-3	many	TGTGCCAGCAGTCCAATGTGGGACCGGGTAGAGCAGTATTTT	CASSPMWDRVEQYF
.	TRBV10-3	TRBJ2-2	few	TGTGCCATCAGTGAGTCGGGTGGCAGGGGCCTCACCGGGGAGCTGTTTTTT	CAISESGGRGLTGELFF
.	TRBV5-1	TRBJ2-1	many	TGCGCCAGCAGCCCCGGGACACCGATCTCCTACAATGAGCAGTTCTTC	CASSPGTPISYNEQFF
.	TRBV20-1	TRBJ2-5	few	TGCAGTGCTAGAGGACAGAGTAGCGGAGAAGAGACCCAGTACTTC	CSARGQSSGEETQYF